This entry describes one T cell receptor beta chain. What antigen it recognizes has not been identified. No base-level quality is on record; no much larger clone is a single base apart. Using the deep immunoSEQ assay, multiplex PCR amplified TCR CDR3 regions from genomic DNA. Genomic DNA extracted from each cell subset was distributed evenly over all wells of several immunoSEQ 96-well plates, and each plate served as one replicate. For sorted subsets, approximately 200 ng of genomic DNA, equivalent to some 33,000 T cell genomes, went into each replicate PCR. Purified libraries were measured with a Qubit 3.0 fluorometer, size-checked on a Bioanalyzer 2100, and measured again with the KAPA Library Quantification kit. Each immunoSEQ 96-well plate was sequenced on its own single-read 150-cycle Illumina NextSeq 550 flow cell. Under the source paper's analysis protocol: Because the immunoSEQ output included only junctional sequences and no quality scores, the filtering could not be the same as the filtering used for full-length reads. To assign V/J genes and CDR3, sequences were annotated using PyIR, a Python wrapper for IgBLAST v1.9, with IMGT germline references. Any read was removed if the V/J assignment was weak (E-value above 1e-6), the CDR3 was missing, or the read contained stop codons, out-of-frame junctions, or ambiguous translated residues. V3J clonotypes were defined as sequences sharing an identical inferred V gene, J gene, and CDR3 amino acid sequence. Percentage overlap between repertoires was computed as shared unique clonotypes divided by the size of the smaller repertoire. Repertoire richness was assessed with RTK rarefaction, the Chao1 estimator, and Recon v2.1 estimates of unobserved clonotypes. For all TCRbeta clonotypes obtained by the gDNA method from a few donors, generation probabilities were computed with OLGA. Sourced from immuneACCESS, this table was stored by TCRdb with only in-frame sequences that have V and J called. A share of the clones is absent; for the studies checked, an unresolved V gene accounts for under half, and the remainder has no known explanation. The DNA gave D and trimming, while V, J and clone size come from that table. This sample holds around 1.1 million clones; 78% were observed only once. The top ten clones comprise around 0.6% of the sample.

For CDR1 and CDR2, the germline V gene lists KGHSH and LQKENI. Trimming costs V 8 bases and J 1 base, and their ends lie 9 bases apart. Counted from cysteine to phenylalanine, this CDR3 has 13 amino acids. Just the 39-base CDR3 DNA is kept, in frame starting at base 1. The donors were healthy, HIV-negative adults with no recently reported acute infections or vaccinations. All donors were Caucasian adults living in Nashville, Tennessee, USA. CD4+ T cells were enriched through magnetic negative selection, after which naive cells were positively selected on CD45RA and the remaining negative fraction served as the memory subset. Blood was collected by leukapheresis, and PBMCs were isolated by Ficoll-Histopaque density gradient centrifugation and then cryopreserved in liquid nitrogen vapor phase. Analytical flow cytometry was used to check the purity and quantity of every magnetically sorted T cell population. From each sorted fraction, genomic DNA was isolated and quantified by UV absorbance on a Nanodrop 2000c.

The source of the sample is a study of shared clonotypes between healthy human individuals (dated by TCRdb to the early 2020s). A note on the overall study: The cohort included three men and a couple of women between 18 and 49 years of age. Leukapheresis yielded between about 0.9 and 9.5 billion PBMCs per donor. The study deeply sequenced blood TCR repertoires of five healthy adults to estimate repertoire size and the extent of clonotype sharing between individuals. For each donor, three plates each were used for CD4 naive and CD4 memory, two plates were used for CD8 naive, and one plate was used for CD8 memory. Different laboratories and diverse techniques were used to prepare libraries and sequence TCR repertoires, to increase sequencing depth and limit assay-specific biases. Findings and caveats that apply to the study as a whole: Higher generation probabilities were observed for clonotypes shared by all four sorted-subset donors than for non-shared clonotypes. When a handful of donors were compared, the shared fraction of clonotypes was about 5% for naive CD4, roughly 3.4% for naive CD8, 2% to 2.5% for memory CD4, and 0.4% for memory CD8. Because the study included a small number of donors, the genetic and exposure-history diversity represented was limited. Sampling was limited to blood, and TCR repertoires in tissue likely differ from TCR repertoires in blood. Pairwise subsampling led to the expectation that sequencing depth would affect the degree of clonotype sharing among donors. Naive subsets generally had larger estimated clonotype richness than memory subsets. Rarefaction of sorted-subset datasets indicated incomplete sequencing despite the large sequencing depth.

The TCR was taken from a man aged 18 to 35 in good health. Some clones in this sample may be carry-over from other donors' samples. This chain is built from TRBV18 and TRBJ1-5; no D segment can be confidently identified. Sequenced: memory CD4+ T cells from PBMCs. According to the study, the label for this sample's cell subset or site signals: CD45RA-negative fraction. The CDR3 reads as follows: CASSELSNQPQHF. The bases are TGTGCCAGCAGCGAGCTAAGCAATCAGCCCCAGCATTTT.